This TCR beta chain originates from a study of beta chain features in type 1 diabetes. Background on the study: Patients shared similar age, gender and cell yields with healthy donors.

The investigators reverse transcribed all of the isolated RNA, so they sequenced expressed TCRB transcripts. Sequenced by immunoSEQ multiplex PCR; TCRdb stores in-frame clones only, minus some. The data hold some 330,000 clones, with approximately 10% observed a single time. Via the markers CD45RO/CCR7/CD25/CD127/CD95/CD27, stem cell-like memory, regulatory, central memory and naive CD4+ cells were sorted. The CDR3 totals 15 residues. The germline gives CDR1 MDHEN, CDR2 SYDVKM. Trimming removed 2 bases from V and 1 base from J; junction bases left unmatched: 4. Sequences were obtained from naive CD4+ T cells from blood. The chain recombines TRBV28 with TRBJ2-5, with 7 bases matching TRBD2. This receptor was obtained from a woman younger than 45 in good health. The CDR3 DNA reads as TGTGCCAGCAGTTTAACTAGCGTAGGCCAAGAGACCCAGTACTTC. It encodes CASSLTSVGQETQYF.